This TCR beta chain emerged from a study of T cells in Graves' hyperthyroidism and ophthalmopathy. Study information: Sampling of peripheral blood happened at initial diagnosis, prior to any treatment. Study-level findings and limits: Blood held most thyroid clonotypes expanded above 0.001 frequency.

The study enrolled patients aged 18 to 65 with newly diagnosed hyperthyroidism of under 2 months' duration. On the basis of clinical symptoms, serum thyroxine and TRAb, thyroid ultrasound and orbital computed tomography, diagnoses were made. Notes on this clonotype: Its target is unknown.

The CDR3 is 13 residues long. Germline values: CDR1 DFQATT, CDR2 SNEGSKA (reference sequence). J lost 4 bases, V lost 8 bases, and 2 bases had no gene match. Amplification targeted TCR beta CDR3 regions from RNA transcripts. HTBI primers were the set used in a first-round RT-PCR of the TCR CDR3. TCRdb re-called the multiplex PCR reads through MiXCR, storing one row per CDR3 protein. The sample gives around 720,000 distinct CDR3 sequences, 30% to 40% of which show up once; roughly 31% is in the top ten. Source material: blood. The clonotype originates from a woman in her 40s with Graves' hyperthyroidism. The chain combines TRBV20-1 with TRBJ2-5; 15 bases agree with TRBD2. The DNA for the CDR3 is TGCAGTCCGGGACTAGCGGGGGGAGAGACCCAGTACTTC. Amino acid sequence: CSPGLAGGETQYF.